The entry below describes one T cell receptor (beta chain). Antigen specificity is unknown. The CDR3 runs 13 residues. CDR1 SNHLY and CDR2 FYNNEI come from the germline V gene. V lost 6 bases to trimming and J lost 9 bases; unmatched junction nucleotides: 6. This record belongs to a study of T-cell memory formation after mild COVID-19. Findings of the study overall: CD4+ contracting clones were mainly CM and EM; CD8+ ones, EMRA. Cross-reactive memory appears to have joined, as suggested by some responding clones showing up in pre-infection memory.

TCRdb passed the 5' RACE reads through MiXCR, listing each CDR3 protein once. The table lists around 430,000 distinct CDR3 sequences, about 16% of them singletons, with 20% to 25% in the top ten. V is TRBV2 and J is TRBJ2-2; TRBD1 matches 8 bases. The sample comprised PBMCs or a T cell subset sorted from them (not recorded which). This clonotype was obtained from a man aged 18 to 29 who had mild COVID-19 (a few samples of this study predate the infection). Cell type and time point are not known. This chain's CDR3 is CASSGTGIRELFF. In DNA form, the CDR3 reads TGTGCCAGCAGCGGGACAGGCATAAGGGAGCTGTTTTTT.